The TCR beta chain under discussion was sequenced for a study of blood T cell repertoires in COVID-19. Unmatched junction bases numbered 2, after V lost 4 bases and J lost 5 bases. Germline CDR1 SGHTA, CDR2 FQGNSA. This CDR3 is 14 amino acids long. The protocol was immunoSEQ multiplex PCR, while the TCRdb copy is restricted to in-frame clones and leaves out a portion. The sample lists under 200,000 clones; roughly 84% were seen once. This clone was picked up a small number of times. This clonotype originated in a human donor in a cohort sampled during active COVID-19. This chain connects TRBV7-2 to TRBJ2-4; 10 bases agree with TRBD2. What was sequenced was peripheral blood. The CDR3 spells CASSSSGGQNIQYF. CDR3 sequence (DNA): TGTGCCAGCAGCTCTAGCGGGGGCCAAAACATTCAGTACTTC.